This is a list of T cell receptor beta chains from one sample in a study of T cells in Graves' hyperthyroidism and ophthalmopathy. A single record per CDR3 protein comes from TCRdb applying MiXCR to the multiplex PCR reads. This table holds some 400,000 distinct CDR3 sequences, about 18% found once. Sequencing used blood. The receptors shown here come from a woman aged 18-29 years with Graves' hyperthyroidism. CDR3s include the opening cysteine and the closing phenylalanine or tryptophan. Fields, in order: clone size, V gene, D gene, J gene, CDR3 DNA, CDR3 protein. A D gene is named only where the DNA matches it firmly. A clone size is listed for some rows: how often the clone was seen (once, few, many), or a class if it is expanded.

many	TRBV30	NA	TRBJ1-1	TGTGCCTGGAGCCCCATTGAGGGAGCTTTCTTT	CAWSPIEGAFF
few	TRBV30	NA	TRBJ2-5	TGTGCCTGGAACCGGGGGCTAGCCGGGGAGACCCAGTACTTC	CAWNRGLAGETQYF
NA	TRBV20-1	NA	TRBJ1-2	TGCAGTGCGCCCGGGACGGGGGGTTATGGCTACACCTTC	CSAPGTGGYGYTF
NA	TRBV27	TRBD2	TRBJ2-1	TGTGCCAGCAGTTTACCGGGGGGTATCTCCCACAATGAGCAGTTCTTC	CASSLPGGISHNEQFF
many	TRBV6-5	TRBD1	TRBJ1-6	TGTGCCAGCAGTTACGAGAAGGGACAGAGCTATAATTCACCCCTCCACTTT	CASSYEKGQSYNSPLHF
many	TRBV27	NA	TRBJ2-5	TGTGCCAGCAGTTTATCGGTTCCAGGTCAAGAGACCCAGTACTTC	CASSLSVPGQETQYF
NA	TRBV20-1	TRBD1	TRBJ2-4	TGCAGTGCTAGGGGACAGGAAGCCAAAAACATTCAGTACTTC	CSARGQEAKNIQYF
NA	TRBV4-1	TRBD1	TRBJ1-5	TGCGCCAGCAGCCGACCCGGACAGGGGATCAACATCGGCAATCAGCCCCAGCATTTT	CASSRPGQGINIGNQPQHF
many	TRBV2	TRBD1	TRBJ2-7	TGTGCCAGCAGGGGCCGGGACAGGCCCTACGAGCAGTACTTC	CASRGRDRPYEQYF
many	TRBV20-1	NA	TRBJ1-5	TGCAGTGCTAGAGCCACCGTCAGGAGTAATCAGCCCCAGCATTTT	CSARATVRSNQPQHF
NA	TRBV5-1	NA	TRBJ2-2	TGCGCCAACAGCTTAATCGAAAAGGGGACCGGGGAGCTGTTTTTT	CANSLIEKGTGELFF
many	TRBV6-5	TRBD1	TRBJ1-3	TGTGCCAGCAGTCGGGACAGCCTAGAATACACCATATATTTT	CASSRDSLEYTIYF
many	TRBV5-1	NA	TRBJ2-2	TGCGCCAGCAGTTTTACGGGGTTCACCGGGGAGCTGTTTTTT	CASSFTGFTGELFF
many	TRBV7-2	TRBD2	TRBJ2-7	TGTGCCAGCAGCCCCGAGGGTGGGAGGGCCTACGAGCAGTACTTC	CASSPEGGRAYEQYF
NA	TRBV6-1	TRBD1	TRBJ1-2	TGTGCCAGCACCTACCGGGACAGGGGTGGCTACACCTTC	CASTYRDRGGYTF
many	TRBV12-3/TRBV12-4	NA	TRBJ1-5	TGTGCCAGCAGCAAAGGTCGAAATCAGCCCCAGCATTTT	CASSKGRNQPQHF
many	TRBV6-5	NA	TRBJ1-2	TGTGCCAGCAGGGCTGGGGGCTATGGCTACACCTTC	CASRAGGYGYTF
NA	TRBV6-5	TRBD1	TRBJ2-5	TGTGCCAGCAGTTACTCGGGACAGGGATCGGAGACCCAGTACTTC	CASSYSGQGSETQYF
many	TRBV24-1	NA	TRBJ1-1	TGTGCCACCAGTGAGGAGAACACTGAAGCTTTCTTT	CATSEENTEAFF
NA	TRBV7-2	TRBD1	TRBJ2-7	TGTGCCAGCAGCTCTGGGACAGTCAGCGAGCAGTACTTC	CASSSGTVSEQYF
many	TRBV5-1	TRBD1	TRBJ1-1	TGCGCCAGCAGCTTGTACCCGACAGGGTACCTCAACACTGAAGCTTTCTTT	CASSLYPTGYLNTEAFF
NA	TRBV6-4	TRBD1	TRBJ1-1	TGTGCCAGCAGCGCACTCAGGGGGCGAAAGGGTGAAGCTTTCTTT	CASSALRGRKGEAFF
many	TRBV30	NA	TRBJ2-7	TGTGCCTGGAGTGGTGGGGGCCCATACGAGCAGTACTTC	CAWSGGGPYEQYF
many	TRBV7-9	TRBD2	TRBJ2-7	TGTGCCAGCAGCCCGGGGGAGGGGCGGTCCGAGCAGTACTTC	CASSPGEGRSEQYF
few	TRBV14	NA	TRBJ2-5	TGTGCCAGCAGCCAAGAGCGGGGGACAAGGTCGGAGACCCAGTACTTC	CASSQERGTRSETQYF
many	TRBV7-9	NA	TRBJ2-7	TGTGCCAGCAGCCCCCGGGAGTCCCCCTACGAGCAGTACTTC	CASSPRESPYEQYF
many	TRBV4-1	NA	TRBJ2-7	TGCGCCAGCAGCCAAGATCGCAGGACAGGGAGGGACGAGCAGTACTTC	CASSQDRRTGRDEQYF
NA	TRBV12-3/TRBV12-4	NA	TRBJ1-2	TGTGCCAGCAGTTCCCCCGGGGTGGGGGGCTACACCTTC	CASSSPGVGGYTF
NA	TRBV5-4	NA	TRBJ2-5	TGTGCCAGCAGCCTAACGGTGACGGTAGAGACCCAGTACTTC	CASSLTVTVETQYF
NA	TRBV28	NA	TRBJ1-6	TGTGCCAGCAGTTCAGGGGAACACTACAATTCACCCCTCCACTTT	CASSSGEHYNSPLHF
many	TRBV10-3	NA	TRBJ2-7	TGTGCCATCAGCGGCAGGGCCTTCCCCCTTCGAGAGCAGTACTTC	CAISGRAFPLREQYF
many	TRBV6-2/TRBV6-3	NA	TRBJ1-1	TGTGCCAGCAACCCGTGGGTCGGAACGAACACTGAAGCTTTCTTT	CASNPWVGTNTEAFF
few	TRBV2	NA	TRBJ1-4	TGTGCCAGCAGTGAAGAGGACGGTAATGAAAAACTGTTTTTT	CASSEEDGNEKLFF
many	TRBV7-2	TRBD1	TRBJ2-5	TGTGCCAGCAGCCCCGGACAGGGGGCCCACCAAGAGACCCAGTACTTC	CASSPGQGAHQETQYF
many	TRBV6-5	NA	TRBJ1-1	TGTGCCAGCAGTTACTCTGTCGGCACTGAAGCTTTCTTT	CASSYSVGTEAFF
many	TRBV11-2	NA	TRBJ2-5	TGTGCCAGCAGCTTCGGGCAGGGAGAGACCCAGTACTTC	CASSFGQGETQYF
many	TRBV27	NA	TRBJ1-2	TGTGCCAGCAGTTTTCGGGGATTGGGGGGCTACACCTTC	CASSFRGLGGYTF
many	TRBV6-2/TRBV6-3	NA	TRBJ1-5	TGTGCCAGCAGTTACGGGCAGGGGCCCAATCAGCCCCAGCATTTT	CASSYGQGPNQPQHF
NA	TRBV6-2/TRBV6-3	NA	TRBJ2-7	TGTGCCAGCAGTTACTCGAGCTACCGACAGGCCAACGAGCAGTACTTC	CASSYSSYRQANEQYF
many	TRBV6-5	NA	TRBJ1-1	TGTGCCAGCAGTTACCGAGTCGCGCCTCCGGCAGAAGCTTTCTTT	CASSYRVAPPAEAFF
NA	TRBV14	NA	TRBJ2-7	TGTGCCAGCAGCCAAGCCGCGGGTTCCTACGAGCAGTACTTC	CASSQAAGSYEQYF
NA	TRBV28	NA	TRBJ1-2	TGTGCCAGCAGTTTGTGGTCGGGAGGTGGCTACACCTTC	CASSLWSGGGYTF
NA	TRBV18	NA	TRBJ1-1	TGTGCCATCCAGTCCGGGATGAACACTGAAGCTTTCTTT	CAIQSGMNTEAFF
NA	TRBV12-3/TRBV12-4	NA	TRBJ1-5	TGTGCCAGCAGTCTCCCAGTAGCCAATCAGCCCCAGCATTTT	CASSLPVANQPQHF
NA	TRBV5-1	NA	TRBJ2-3	TGCGCCAGCAGCTTAAGGGGGGGGGCAGATACGCAGTATTTT	CASSLRGGADTQYF
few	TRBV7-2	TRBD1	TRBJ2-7	TGTGCCAGCAGCTTGACAGGGGCTTACCCCTACGAGCAGTACTTC	CASSLTGAYPYEQYF
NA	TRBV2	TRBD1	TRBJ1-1	TGTGCCAGCACAAAAAGGACAGGGGCCTATGAAGCTTTCTTT	CASTKRTGAYEAFF
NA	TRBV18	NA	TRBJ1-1	TGTGCCAGCTCAACTGCCGATAGTTCGAACACTGAAGCTTTCTTT	CASSTADSSNTEAFF
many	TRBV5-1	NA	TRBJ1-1	TGCGCCAGCAGCCCCGGGACGGAGAACACTGAAGCTTTCTTT	CASSPGTENTEAFF
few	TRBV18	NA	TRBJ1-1	TGTGCCAGCTCACCAGGACTTGGATTGGCTTTCTTT	CASSPGLGLAFF
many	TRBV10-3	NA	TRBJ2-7	TGTGCCATCTCTGCAGGGCCTAGGGACGAGCAGTACTTC	CAISAGPRDEQYF
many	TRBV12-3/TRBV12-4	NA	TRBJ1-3	TGTGCCAGCACCCTGGGCACCTCTGGAAACACCATATATTTT	CASTLGTSGNTIYF
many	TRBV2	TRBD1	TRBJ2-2	TGTGCCAGCAGTGAGACAGGGGCGAGGACCGGGGAGCTGTTTTTT	CASSETGARTGELFF
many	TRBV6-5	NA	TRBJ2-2	TGTGCCAGCAGGATCGGGGGTTCCACCGGGGAGCTGTTTTTT	CASRIGGSTGELFF
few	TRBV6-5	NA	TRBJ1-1	TGTGCCAGCAGTTACCCACCTCCGGGAAGAACTGAAGCTTTCTTT	CASSYPPPGRTEAFF
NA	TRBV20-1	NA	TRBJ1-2	TGCAGTGCTAGACCTCCAAGGACAGAACTTAACTATGGCTACACCTTC	CSARPPRTELNYGYTF